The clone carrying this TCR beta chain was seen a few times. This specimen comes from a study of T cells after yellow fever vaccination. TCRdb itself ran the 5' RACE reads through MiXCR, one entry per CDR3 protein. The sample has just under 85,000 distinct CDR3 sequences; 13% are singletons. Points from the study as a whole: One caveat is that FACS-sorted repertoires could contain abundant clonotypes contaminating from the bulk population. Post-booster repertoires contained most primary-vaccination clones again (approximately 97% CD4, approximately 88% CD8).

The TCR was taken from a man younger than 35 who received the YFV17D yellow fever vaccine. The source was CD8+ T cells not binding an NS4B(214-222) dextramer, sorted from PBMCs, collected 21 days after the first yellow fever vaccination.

DNA of the CDR3: TGTGCCATCAGTGGGGGACTAGCGGGGGCAGATACGCAGTATTTT. It encodes CAISGGLAGADTQYF. The rearrangement links TRBV10-3 to TRBJ2-3; 14 bases agree with TRBD2. Germline V gene lookup returns CDR1 ENHRY and CDR2 SYGVKD. V shed 4 bases, J shed 4 bases, and the junction held 1 base outside the gene matches. The CDR3 runs to 15 residues.